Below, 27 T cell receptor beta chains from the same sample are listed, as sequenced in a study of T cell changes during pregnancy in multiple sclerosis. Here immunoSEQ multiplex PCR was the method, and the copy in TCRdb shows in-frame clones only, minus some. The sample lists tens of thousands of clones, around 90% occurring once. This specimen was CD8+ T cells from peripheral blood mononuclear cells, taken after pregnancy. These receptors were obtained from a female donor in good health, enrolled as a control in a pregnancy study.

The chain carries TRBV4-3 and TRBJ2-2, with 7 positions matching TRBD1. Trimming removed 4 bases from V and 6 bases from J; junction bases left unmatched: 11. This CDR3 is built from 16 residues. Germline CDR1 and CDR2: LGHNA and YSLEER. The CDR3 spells CASSPYPGQSPGELFF. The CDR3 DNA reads TGCGCCAGCAGCCCCTATCCGGGACAGTCCCCCGGGGAGCTGTTTTTT.

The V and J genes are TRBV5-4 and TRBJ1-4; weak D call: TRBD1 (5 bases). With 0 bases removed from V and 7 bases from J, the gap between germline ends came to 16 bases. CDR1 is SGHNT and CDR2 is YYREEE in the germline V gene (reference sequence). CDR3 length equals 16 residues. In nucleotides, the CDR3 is TGTGCCAGCAGCTTGGAGCCCCGGAGCGGGGCTGAAAAACTGTTTTTT. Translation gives CASSLEPRSGAEKLFF.

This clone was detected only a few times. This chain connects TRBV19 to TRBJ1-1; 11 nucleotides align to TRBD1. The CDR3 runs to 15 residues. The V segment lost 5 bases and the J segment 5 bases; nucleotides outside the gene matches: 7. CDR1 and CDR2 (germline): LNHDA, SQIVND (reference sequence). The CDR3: CASSDRDRGGTEAFF. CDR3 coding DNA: TGTGCCAGTAGTGACCGGGACAGGGGGGGAACTGAAGCTTTCTTT.

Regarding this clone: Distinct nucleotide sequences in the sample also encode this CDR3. The CDR3 DNA is TGCGCCAGCAGCTTTACCCAGGGACTCGAGCAGTTCTTC. Its translation is CASSFTQGLEQFF. The rearrangement uses TRBV5-1 and TRBJ2-1, with D possibly TRBD2 on 6 matching bases. There are 13 residues in the CDR3. CDR1 and CDR2 from the germline V gene are SGHRS and YFSETQ. The V end was cut by 2 bases, the J end by 10 bases, with 13 bases between.

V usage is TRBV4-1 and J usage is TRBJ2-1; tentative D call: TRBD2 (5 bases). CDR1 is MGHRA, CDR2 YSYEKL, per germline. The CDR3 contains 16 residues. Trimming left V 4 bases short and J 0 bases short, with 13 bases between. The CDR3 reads CASSPRGRTSYNEQFF. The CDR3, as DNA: TGCGCCAGCAGCCCCCGAGGGCGGACCTCCTACAATGAGCAGTTCTTC.

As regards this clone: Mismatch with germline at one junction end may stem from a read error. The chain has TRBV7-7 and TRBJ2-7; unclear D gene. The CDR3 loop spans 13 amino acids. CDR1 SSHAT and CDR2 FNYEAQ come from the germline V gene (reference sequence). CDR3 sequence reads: CASSLGPSYEQYF. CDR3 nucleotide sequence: TGTGCTAGCAGCTTAGGGCCTTCCTACGAGCAGTACTTC. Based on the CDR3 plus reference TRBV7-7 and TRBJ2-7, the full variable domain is GAGVSQSPRYKVTKRGQDVTLRCDPISSHATLYWYQQALGQGPEFLTYFNYEAQPDKSGLPSDRFSAERPEGSISTLTIQRTEQRDSAMYRCASSLGPSYEQYFGPGTRLTVT.

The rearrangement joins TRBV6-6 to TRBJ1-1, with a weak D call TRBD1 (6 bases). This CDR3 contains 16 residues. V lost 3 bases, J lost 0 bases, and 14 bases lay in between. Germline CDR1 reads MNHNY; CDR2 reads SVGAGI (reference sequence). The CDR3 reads CASSYSTGFVNTEAFF. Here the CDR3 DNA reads TGTGCCAGCAGTTATAGTACAGGGTTCGTGAACACTGAAGCTTTCTTT.

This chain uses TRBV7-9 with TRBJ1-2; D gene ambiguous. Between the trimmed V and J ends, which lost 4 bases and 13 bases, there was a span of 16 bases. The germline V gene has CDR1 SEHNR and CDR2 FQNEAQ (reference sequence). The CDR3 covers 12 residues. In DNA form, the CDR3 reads TGTGCCAGCAGCTCACCCCTGGGCCCCGTCACCTTC. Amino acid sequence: CASSSPLGPVTF.

CDR3 nucleotide sequence: TGTGCCAGCAGCGTAGCTAAGAACGGGGGGGCTGGAAACATTCAGTACTTC. This translates into CASSVAKNGGAGNIQYF. The V and J genes are TRBV9 and TRBJ2-4; 8 bases line up with TRBD2. Germline assignment: CDR1 SGDLS and CDR2 YYNGEE. The CDR3 totals 17 residues. J was trimmed by 6 bases and V by 0 bases; bases with no gene match: 11.

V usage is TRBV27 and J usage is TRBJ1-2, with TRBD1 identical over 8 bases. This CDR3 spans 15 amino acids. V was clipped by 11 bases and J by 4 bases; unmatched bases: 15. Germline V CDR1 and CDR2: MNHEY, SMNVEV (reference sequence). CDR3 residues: CAVMGWRQGTYGYTF. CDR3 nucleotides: TGTGCCGTCATGGGGTGGAGACAGGGGACCTATGGCTACACCTTC.

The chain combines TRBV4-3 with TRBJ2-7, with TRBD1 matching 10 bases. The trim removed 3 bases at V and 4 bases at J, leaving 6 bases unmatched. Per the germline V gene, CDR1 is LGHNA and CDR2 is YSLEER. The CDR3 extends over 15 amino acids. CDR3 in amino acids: CASSQNRDRGYEQYF. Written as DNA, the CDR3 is TGCGCCAGCAGCCAGAACCGGGACAGGGGTTACGAGCAGTACTTC.

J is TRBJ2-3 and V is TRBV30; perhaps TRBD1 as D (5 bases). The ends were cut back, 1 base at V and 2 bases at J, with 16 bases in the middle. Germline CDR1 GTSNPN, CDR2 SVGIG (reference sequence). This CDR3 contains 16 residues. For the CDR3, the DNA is TGTGCCTGGAGTGAAGGTACAGCAGGGCCCACAGATACGCAGTATTTT. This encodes CAWSEGTAGPTDTQYF.

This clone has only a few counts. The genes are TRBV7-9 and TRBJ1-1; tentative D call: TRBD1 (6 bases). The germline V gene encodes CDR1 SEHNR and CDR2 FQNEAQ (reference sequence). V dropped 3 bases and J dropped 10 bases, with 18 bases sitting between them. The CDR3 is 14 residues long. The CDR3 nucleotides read TGTGCCAGCAGCTTCAGGACAGTAGGCTCGGGAGCTTTCTTT. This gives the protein CASSFRTVGSGAFF.

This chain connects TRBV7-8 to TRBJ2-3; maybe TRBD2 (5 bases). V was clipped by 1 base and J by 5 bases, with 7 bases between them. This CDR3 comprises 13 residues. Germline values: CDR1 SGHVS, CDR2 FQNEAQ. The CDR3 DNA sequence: TGTGCCAGCAGCTTAGGAGCGGAAGATACGCAGTATTTT. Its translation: CASSLGAEDTQYF.

The CDR3 protein is CASSPGGSNYEQYF. For the CDR3, the DNA is TGTGCCAGCAGTCCCGGCGGGAGTAACTACGAGCAGTACTTC. The rearrangement joins TRBV27 to TRBJ2-7, with 7 bases aligning to TRBD2. Germline V gene lookup returns CDR1 MNHEY and CDR2 SMNVEV (reference sequence). V shed 5 bases, J shed 3 bases, and the junction held 7 bases outside the gene matches. The CDR3 loop spans 14 amino acids.

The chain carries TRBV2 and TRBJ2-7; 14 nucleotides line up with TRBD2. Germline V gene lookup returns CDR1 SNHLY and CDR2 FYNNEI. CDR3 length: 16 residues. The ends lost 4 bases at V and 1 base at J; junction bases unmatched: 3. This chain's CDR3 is CASSGLAGGLSYEQYF. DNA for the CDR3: TGTGCCAGCAGTGGACTAGCGGGGGGGCTGTCCTACGAGCAGTACTTC.

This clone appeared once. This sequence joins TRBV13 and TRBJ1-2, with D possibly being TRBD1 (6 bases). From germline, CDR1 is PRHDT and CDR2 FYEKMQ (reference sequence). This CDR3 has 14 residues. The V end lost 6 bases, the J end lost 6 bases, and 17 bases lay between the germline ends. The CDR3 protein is CASSVEGHRHGYTF. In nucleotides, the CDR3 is TGTGCCAGCAGTGTTGAGGGACACCGCCATGGCTACACCTTC.

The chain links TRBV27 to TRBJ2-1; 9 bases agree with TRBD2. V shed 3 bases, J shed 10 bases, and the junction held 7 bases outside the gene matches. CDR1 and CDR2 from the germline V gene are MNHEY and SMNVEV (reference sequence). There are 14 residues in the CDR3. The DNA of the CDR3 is TGTGCCAGCAGTTTCGCGGGGGGGCCATGGGAGCAGTTCTTC. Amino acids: CASSFAGGPWEQFF.

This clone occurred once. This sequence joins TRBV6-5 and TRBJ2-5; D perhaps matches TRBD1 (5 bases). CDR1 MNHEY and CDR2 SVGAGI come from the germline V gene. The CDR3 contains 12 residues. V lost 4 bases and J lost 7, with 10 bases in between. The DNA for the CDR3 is TGTGCCAGCAGTTCCGAAACAGGGACCCAGTACTTC. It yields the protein CASSSETGTQYF.

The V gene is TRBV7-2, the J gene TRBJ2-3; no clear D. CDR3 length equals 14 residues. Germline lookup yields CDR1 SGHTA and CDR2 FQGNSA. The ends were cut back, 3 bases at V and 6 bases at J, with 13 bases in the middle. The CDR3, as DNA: TGTGCCAGCAGCTTCGTCTCTAGACGGGATACGCAGTATTTT. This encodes CASSFVSRRDTQYF.

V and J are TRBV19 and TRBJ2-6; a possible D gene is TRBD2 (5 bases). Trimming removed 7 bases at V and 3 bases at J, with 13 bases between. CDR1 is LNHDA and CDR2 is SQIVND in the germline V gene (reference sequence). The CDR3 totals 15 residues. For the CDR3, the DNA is TGTGCCAGTACCCCATACGAGGGTGGGGCCAACGTCCTGACTTTC. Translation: CASTPYEGGANVLTF. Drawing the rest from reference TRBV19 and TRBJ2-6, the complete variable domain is DGGITQSPKYLFRKEGQNVTLSCEQNLNHDAMYWYRQDPGQGLRLIYYSQIVNDFQKGDIAEGYSVSREKKESFPLTVTSAQKNPTAFYLCASTPYEGGANVLTFGAGSRLTVL.

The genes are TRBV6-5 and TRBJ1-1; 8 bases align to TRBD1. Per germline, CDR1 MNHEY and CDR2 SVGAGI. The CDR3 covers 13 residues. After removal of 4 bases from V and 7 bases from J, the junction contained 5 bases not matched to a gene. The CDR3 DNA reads TGTGCCAGCAGTTCCCACGACAGGGGTGAAGCTTTCTTT. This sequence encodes CASSSHDRGEAFF.

The CDR3 loop reads CASSETGASGANVLTF. Here the CDR3 DNA reads TGTGCCAGCAGTGAAACAGGGGCCTCTGGGGCCAACGTCCTGACTTTC. The chain joins TRBV6-4 to TRBJ2-6; 7 nucleotides align to TRBD1. The length of the CDR3 is 16 residues. With 3 bases clipped from V and 0 bases from J, the junction kept 2 bases outside the gene matches. From germline, CDR1 is MRHNA and CDR2 SNTAGT.

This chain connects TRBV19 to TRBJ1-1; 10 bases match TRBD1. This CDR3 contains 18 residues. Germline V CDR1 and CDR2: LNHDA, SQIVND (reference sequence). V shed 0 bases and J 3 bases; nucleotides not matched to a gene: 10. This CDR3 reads CASSIDGTGVWGDTEAFF. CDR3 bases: TGTGCCAGTAGTATAGATGGGACAGGGGTTTGGGGCGACACTGAAGCTTTCTTT.

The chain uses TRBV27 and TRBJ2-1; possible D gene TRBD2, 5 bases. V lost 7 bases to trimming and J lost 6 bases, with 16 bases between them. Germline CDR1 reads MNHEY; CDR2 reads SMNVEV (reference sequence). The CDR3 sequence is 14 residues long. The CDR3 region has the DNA TGTGCCAGCACCCAGCCCGGGAATACCAATGAGCAGTTCTTC. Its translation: CASTQPGNTNEQFF.

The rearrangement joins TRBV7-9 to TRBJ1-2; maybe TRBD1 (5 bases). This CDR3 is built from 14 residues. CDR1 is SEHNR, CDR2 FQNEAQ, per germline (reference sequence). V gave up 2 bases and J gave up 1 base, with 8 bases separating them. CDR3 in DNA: TGTGCCAGCAGCTTACCTAGGGGTAACTATGGCTACACCTTC. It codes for CASSLPRGNYGYTF.

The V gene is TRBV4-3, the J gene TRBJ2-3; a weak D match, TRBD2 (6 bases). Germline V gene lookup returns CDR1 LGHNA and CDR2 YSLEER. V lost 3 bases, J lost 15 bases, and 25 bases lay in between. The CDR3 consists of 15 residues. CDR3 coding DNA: TGCGCCAGCAGCCAGGGTCGACTAGTGTTGGTCCCTGTCTATTTT. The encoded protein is CASSQGRLVLVPVYF.